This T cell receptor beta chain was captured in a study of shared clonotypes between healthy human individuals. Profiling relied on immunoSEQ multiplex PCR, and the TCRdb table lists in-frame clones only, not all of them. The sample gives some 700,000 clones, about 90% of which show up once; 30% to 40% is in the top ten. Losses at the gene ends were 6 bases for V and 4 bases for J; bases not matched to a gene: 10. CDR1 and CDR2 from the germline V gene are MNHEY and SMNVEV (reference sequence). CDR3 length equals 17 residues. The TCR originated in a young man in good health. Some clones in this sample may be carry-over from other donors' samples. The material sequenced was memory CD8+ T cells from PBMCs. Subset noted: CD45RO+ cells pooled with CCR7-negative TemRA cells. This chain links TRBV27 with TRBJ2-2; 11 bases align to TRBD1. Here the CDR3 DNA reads TGTGCCAGCAGGCCTTTGTGGACAGGGGGCACCACCGGGGAGCTGTTTTTT. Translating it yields CASRPLWTGGTTGELFF.